This T cell receptor beta chain was identified during a study of blood T cell repertoires in COVID-19 (TCRdb year 2020). Turning to the overall study: Samples from collaborators originated in the United States, Italy and Spain and spanned both the acute and convalescent phases of COVID-19. The prospective study material was composed of cDNA or gDNA derived from T cells, B-cell-depleted T cells, or PBMCs. Deeply sampled blood TCRbeta repertoires from subjects exposed to, actively infected with, or recovered from COVID-19 were included in the dataset. The repertoires were released in a freely available public database intended as a resource for research on the immune response to SARS-CoV-2. Samples came from the ongoing ImmuneRACE study (first 160 participants) plus 1,254 subjects from 6 global collaborators. Nearly every sample came with metadata listing a de-identified subject ID, COVID-19 status, age in years and sex. Where available, HLA class I and class II types were taken from metadata supplied by the sample provider and were not determined by assay-based typing. The paper as a whole reports these results and caveats: Clinical and demographic metadata were provided uncurated, with the amount varying by source and participant.

Spanning cysteine to phenylalanine, the CDR3 consists of 13 amino acids. Of the read, only the CDR3 DNA is kept; its 39 bases are in frame from base 1. The germline V gene yields SGDLS for CDR1 and YYNGEE for CDR2. V is cut by 5 bases and J by 8 bases, and the space between the germline ends is 14 bases. TCRbeta CDR3 regions were amplified from genomic DNA using the immunoSEQ Assay, a bias-controlled multiplex PCR. On the authors' methods: The number of nucleated cells in each sample was estimated by amplification of reference gene primers within the assay. Sequence reads were collapsed and filtered to measure the absolute abundance of every unique TCRbeta CDR3 rearrangement. Productive Simpson clonality was computed per sample as the square root of Simpson's diversity index over productive rearrangements. The table comes from immuneACCESS by way of TCRdb, which keeps in-frame sequences with V and J called. Part of the clones is missing from these tables; in studies checked, under half for an unresolved V gene and the rest for unknown reasons. V and J calls and clone size are as listed in that table; D and trimming were resolved from the DNA. For this sample the table gives around 250,000 clones, of which over 80% were detected only once. 1% to 1.5% of the sample comes from the top ten.

For this clone: The specificity of this receptor is unknown. Nothing much larger sits one base from this clone, and base qualities are not available.

Participants in the prospective study were aged roughly 18 to 89 years, lived in 20 to 25 United States geographic areas, and enrolled through a virtual design. In the prospective study, cohorts were assigned on the basis of participant-reported clinical history obtained from a screening survey and a study questionnaire. Each participant in the prospective study had whole blood, serum and a nasopharyngeal or oropharyngeal swab collected by mobile phlebotomists. Over an approximately 2-month period, participants in the prospective study had the option of providing additional blood draws and questionnaires. Blood samples from the prospective study were shipped frozen or at room temperature prior to DNA extraction.

The receptor comes from a human donor in a cohort exposed to, infected with or recovered from COVID-19 (not recorded which). The donor label of this sample is uncertain. The chain uses TRBV9 and TRBJ1-3; the best D guess is TRBD1, with 6 bases matching. Sequencing was carried out using PBMCs or T cells enriched from blood (not recorded which). The CDR3 amino acid sequence is: CASRLYRADTIYF. The nucleotide sequence reads TGTGCCAGCAGACTTTACAGGGCGGACACCATATATTTT.